This TCR beta chain came from a study of memory CD8 T cells in hepatitis C reinfection. Notes on the study in general: Four or five donors were too few for definitive public clonotype conclusions.

The protocol was immunoSEQ multiplex PCR, while the TCRdb copy is restricted to in-frame clones and leaves out a portion. The profile covers around 47,000 clones, with around 89% appearing a single time and under 1.5% taken by the ten largest. This sample's time point: peak reinfection, 3 to 8 weeks after reinfection detection. Sorted cells were sequenced directly ex vivo without any in vitro expansion. Donors were people who inject drugs in the Montreal HEPCO cohort. A couple of donors provided sorted CD3+ CD8+ CD45RO- naive CD8 T cells at all three reinfection time points. Points on this clone: Its antigen is as yet unknown.

J was trimmed by 11 bases and V by 7 bases; bases with no gene match: 11. This CDR3 contains 14 residues. Germline CDR1 is SNHLY and CDR2 is FYNNEI. This TCR derives from a man in his late teens or twenties with hepatitis C virus infection. The sample comprised naive CD8+ T cells sorted from blood. The V gene is TRBV2, the J gene TRBJ1-6; 7 nucleotides align to TRBD1. The CDR3 region has the DNA TGTGCCAGCACCCCTCCGGGACAGACGGCACCCCTCCACTTT. Protein sequence: CASTPPGQTAPLHF.